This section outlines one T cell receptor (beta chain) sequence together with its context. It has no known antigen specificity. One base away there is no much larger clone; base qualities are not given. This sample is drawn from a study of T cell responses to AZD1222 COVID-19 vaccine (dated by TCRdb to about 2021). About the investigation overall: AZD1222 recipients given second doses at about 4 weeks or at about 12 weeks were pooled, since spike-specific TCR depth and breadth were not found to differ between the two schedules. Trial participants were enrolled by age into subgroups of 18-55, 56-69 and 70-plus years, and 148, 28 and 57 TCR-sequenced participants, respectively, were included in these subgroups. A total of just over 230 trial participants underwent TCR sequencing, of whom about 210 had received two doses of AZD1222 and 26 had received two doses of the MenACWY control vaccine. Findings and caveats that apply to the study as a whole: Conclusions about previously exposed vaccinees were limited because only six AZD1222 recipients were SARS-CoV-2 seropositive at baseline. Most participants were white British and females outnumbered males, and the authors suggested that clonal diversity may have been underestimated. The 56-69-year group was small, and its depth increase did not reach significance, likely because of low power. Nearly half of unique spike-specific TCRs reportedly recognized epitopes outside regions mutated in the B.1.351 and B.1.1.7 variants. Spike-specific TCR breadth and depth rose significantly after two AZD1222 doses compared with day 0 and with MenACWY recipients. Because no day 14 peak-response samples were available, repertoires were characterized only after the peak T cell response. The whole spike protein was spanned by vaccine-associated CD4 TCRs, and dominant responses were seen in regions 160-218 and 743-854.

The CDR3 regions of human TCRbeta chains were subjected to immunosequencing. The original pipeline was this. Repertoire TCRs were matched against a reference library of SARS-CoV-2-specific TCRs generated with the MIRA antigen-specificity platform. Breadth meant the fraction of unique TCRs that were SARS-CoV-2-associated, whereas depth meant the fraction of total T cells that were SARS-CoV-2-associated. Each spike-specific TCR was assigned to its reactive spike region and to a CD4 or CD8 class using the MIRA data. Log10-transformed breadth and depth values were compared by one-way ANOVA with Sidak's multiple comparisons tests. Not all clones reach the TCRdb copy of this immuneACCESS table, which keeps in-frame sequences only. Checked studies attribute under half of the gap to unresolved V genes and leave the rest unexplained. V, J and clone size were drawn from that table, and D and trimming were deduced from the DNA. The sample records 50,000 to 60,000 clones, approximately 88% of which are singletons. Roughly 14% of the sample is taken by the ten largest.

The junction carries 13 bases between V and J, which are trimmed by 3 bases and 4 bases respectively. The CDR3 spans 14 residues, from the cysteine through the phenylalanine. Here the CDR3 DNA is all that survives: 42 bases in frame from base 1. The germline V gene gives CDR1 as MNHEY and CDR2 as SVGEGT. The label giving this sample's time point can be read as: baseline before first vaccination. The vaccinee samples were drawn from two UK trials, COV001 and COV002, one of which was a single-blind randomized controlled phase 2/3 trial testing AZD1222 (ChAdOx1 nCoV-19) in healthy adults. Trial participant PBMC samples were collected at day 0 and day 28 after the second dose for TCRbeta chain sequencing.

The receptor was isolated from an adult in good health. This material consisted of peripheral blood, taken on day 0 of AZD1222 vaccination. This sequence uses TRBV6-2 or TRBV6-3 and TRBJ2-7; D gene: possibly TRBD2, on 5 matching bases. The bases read TGTGCCAGCAGTTATGCGGGCTCTCAATACGAGCAGTACTTC. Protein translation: CASSYAGSQYEQYF.